The present T cell receptor beta chain was sequenced within a study of OX40 agonist ivuxolimab in advanced cancers. Study as a whole: Patients in dose escalation had liver, melanoma, kidney or head and neck cancers.

Blood was sampled at baseline, cycle 4 day 1, and cycle 7 day 1. Germline CDR1 is MDHEN and CDR2 is SYDVKM. Trimming cost V 6 bases and J 2 bases, with 20 bases left between them. The CDR3 extends over 16 amino acids. Method: immunoSEQ multiplex PCR; TCRdb's copy keeps in-frame clones and lacks some. Seen here are 120,000 or so clones, approximately 89% observed once, and the top ten hold 0.25% to 0.3%. The clonotype was recovered from an adult with an advanced solid tumor such as melanoma, head and neck, liver or kidney cancer. V gene TRBV28 combines with J gene TRBJ2-7, with D perhaps being TRBD1 or TRBD2 (7 bases each). Specimen: CD4+ or CD8+ T cells sorted from blood, collected in a trial of the OX40 agonist ivuxolimab. This CDR3 is CASSSYKSGTAYEQYF. In nucleotides, the CDR3 is TGTGCCAGCAGCTCGTATAAAAGCGGGACAGCCTACGAGCAGTACTTC.